This T cell receptor beta chain was retrieved from a study of vaccination effects on CD4 cells after COVID-19. Findings of the study overall: There was marked clonal contraction among infection- and vaccine-induced clones late after vaccination. Of the vaccine-induced clones from healthy vaccinees, merely 1 of 255 recognized common cold coronaviruses as well.

Before sequencing, viral peptide pools were used by the ViraFEST assay to expand antigen-specific CD4+ T cells. At the end of 9 to 11 days of culture, CD4+ T cells were isolated. None of the vaccinated had previously contracted SARS-CoV-2, and their nucleocapsid antibodies tested negative. Sequenced by immunoSEQ multiplex PCR; TCRdb stores in-frame clones only, minus some. The repertoire holds under 75,000 clones, with roughly 80% as singletons. The CDR3 sequence is 14 residues long. J gave up 4 bases and V 2 bases, and 0 bases lay outside the gene matches. Germline values: CDR1 SGDLS, CDR2 YYNGEE. As for this clone: What it binds is unknown.

The source is a human donor who received a COVID-19 vaccine. V is TRBV9 and J is TRBJ1-6, with TRBD1 identical over 7 bases. Sequencing used CD4+ T cells from PBMCs cultured with SARS-CoV-2 spike peptides, obtained before COVID-19 vaccination. In nucleotides, the CDR3 is TGTGCCAGCAGCGTGACAGGGTATAATTCACCCCTCCACTTT. Translation: CASSVTGYNSPLHF.